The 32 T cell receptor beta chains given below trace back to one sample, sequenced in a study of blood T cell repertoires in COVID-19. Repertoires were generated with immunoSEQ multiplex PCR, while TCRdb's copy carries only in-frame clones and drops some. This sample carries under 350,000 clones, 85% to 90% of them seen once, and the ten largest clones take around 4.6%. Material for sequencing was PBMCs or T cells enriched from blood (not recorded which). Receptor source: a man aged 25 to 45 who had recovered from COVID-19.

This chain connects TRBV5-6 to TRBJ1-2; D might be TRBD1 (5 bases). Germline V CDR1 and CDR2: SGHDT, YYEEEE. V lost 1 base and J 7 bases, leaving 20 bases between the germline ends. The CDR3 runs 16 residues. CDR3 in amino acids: CASSLLPNRRGSGYTF. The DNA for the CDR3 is TGTGCCAGCAGCTTGCTCCCGAACAGGAGGGGTAGTGGCTACACCTTC.

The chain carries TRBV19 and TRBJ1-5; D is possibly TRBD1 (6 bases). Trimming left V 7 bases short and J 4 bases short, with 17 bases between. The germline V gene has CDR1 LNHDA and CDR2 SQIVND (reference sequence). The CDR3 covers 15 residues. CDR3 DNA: TGTGCCAGTATTGGGGGGGGCGCGGGAAATCAGCCCCAGCATTTT. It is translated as CASIGGGAGNQPQHF. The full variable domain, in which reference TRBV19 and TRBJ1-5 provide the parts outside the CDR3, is DGGITQSPKYLFRKEGQNVTLSCEQNLNHDAMYWYRQDPGQGLRLIYYSQIVNDFQKGDIAEGYSVSREKKESFPLTVTSAQKNPTAFYLCASIGGGAGNQPQHFGDGTRLSIL.

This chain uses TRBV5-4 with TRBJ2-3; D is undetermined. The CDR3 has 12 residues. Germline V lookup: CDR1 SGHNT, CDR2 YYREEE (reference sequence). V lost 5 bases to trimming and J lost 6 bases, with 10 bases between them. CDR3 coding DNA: TGTGCCAGCAGACTTGCGTCGGATACGCAGTATTTT. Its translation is CASRLASDTQYF.

Written as DNA, the CDR3 is TGTGCCAGCGCTATCATAAGGCTAGACAATGAGCAGTTCTTC. Its translation: CASAIIRLDNEQFF. V and J are TRBV11-2 and TRBJ2-1, with D uncertain. CDR1 and CDR2 (germline): SGHAT, FQNNGV. CDR3 size: 14 residues. Trimming left V 8 bases short and J 5 bases short, with 16 bases between.

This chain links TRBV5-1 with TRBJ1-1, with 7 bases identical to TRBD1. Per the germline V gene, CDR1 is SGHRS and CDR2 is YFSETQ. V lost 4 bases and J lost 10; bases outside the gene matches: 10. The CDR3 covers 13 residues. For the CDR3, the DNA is TGCGCCAGCAGCCTTACAGGGGATTTCGGAGCTTTCTTT. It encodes CASSLTGDFGAFF.

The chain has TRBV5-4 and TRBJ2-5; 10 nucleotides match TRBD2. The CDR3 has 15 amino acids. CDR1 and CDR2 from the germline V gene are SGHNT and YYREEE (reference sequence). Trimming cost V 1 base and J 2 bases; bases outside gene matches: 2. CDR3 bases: TGTGCCAGCAGCTTGTCTAGCGGGAGACAAGAGACCCAGTACTTC. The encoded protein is CASSLSSGRQETQYF.

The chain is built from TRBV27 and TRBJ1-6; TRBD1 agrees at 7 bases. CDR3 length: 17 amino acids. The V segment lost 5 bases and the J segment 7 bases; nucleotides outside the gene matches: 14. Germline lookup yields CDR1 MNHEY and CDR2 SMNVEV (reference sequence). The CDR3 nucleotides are TGTGCCAGCAGTCCCCCATGGACAGGCAGTATCAATTCACCCCTCCACTTT. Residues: CASSPPWTGSINSPLHF.

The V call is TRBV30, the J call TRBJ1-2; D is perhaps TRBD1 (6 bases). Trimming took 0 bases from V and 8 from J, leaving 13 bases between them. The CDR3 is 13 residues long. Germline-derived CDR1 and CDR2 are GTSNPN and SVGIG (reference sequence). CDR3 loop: CAWSVAGGRGYTF. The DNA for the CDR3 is TGTGCCTGGAGTGTAGCGGGGGGCCGAGGCTACACCTTC.

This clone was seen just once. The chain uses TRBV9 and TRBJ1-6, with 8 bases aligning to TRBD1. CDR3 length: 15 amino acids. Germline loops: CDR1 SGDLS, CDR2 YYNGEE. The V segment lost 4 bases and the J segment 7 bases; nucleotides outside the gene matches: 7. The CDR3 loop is CASSPRTGFNSPLHF. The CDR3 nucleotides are TGTGCCAGCAGCCCCCGGACAGGGTTCAATTCACCCCTCCACTTT.

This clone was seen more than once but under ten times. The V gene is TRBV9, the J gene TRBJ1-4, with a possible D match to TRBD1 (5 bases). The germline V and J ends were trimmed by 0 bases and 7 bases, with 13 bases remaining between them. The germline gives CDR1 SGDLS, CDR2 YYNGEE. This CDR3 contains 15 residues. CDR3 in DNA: TGTGCCAGCAGCGTAGCGGGGGGATGGGGTGAAAAACTGTTTTTT. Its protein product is CASSVAGGWGEKLFF.

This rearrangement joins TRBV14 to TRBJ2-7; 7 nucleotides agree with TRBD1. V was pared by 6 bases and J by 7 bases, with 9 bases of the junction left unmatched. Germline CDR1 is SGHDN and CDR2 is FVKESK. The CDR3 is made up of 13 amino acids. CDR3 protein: CASRQTGIREQYF. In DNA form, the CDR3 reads TGTGCCAGCAGACAGACAGGGATCAGGGAGCAGTACTTC.

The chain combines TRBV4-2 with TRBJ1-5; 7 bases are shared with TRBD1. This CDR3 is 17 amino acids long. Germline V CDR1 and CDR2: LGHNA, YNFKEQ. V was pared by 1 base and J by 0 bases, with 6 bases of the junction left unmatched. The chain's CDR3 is CASSQGTGVISNQPQHF. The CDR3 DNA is TGTGCCAGCAGCCAAGGCACAGGGGTTATTAGCAATCAGCCCCAGCATTTT.

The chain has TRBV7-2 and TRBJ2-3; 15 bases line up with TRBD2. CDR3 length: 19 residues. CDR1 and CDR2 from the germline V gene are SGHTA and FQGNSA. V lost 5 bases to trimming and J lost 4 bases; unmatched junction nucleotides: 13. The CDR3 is CASSPYPTGTSGRPDTQYF. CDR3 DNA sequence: TGTGCCAGCAGCCCATACCCGACCGGGACTAGCGGGAGGCCAGATACGCAGTATTTT.

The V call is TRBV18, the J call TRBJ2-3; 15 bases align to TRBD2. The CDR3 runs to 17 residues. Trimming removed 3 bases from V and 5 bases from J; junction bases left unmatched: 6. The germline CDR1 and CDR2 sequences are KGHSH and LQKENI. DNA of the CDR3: TGTGCCAGCTCACCTCCCGGACTAGCGGGGGGGCGAGATACGCAGTATTTT. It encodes CASSPPGLAGGRDTQYF.

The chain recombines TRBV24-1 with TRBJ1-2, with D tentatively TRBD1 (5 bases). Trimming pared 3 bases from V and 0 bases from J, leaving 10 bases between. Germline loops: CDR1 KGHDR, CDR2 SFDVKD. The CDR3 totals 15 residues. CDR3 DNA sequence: TGTGCCACCAGTGATCCCGGACAAGCTAACTATGGCTACACCTTC. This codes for CATSDPGQANYGYTF.

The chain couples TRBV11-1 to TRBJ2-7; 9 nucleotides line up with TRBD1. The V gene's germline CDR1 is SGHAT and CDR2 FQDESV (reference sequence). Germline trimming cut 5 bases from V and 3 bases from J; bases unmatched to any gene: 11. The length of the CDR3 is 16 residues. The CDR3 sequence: CASSLPRDREGYEQYF. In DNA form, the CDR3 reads TGTGCCAGCAGCCTACCCAGGGACAGGGAGGGCTACGAGCAGTACTTC.

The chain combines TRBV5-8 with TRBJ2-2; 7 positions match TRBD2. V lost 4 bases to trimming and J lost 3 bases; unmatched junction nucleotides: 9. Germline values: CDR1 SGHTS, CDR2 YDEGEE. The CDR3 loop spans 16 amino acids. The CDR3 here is CASSQLVGGYTGELFF. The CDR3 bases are TGTGCCAGCAGCCAGCTGGTGGGAGGGTACACCGGGGAGCTGTTTTTT.

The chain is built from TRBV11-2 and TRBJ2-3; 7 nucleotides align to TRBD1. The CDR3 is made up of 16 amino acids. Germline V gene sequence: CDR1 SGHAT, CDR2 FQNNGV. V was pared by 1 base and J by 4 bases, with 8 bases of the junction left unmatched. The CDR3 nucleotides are TGTGCCAGCAGCTTAGGACAGGGCGTATTCGCAGATACGCAGTATTTT. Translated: CASSLGQGVFADTQYF. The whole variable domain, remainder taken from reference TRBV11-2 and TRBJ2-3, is EAGVAQSPRYKIIEKRQSVAFWCNPISGHATLYWYQQILGQGPKLLIQFQNNGVVDDSQLPKDRFSAERLKGVDSTLKIQPAKLEDSAVYLCASSLGQGVFADTQYFGPGTRLTVL.

The CDR3: CAISGTGDSPLHF. CDR3 nucleotides: TGTGCCATTTCAGGGACAGGGGACTCACCCCTCCACTTT. V gene TRBV18 combines with J gene TRBJ1-6, with TRBD1 matching 10 bases. Germline CDR1 reads KGHSH; CDR2 reads LQKENI. V was clipped by 10 bases and J by 10 bases; unmatched bases: 7. The CDR3 is 13 amino acids.

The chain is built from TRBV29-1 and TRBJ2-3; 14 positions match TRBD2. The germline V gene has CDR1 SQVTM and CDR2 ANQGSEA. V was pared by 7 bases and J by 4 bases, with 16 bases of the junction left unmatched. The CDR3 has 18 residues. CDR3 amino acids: CSAKGLAGVKGGADTQYF. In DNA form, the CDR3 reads TGCAGCGCGAAGGGACTAGCGGGAGTTAAGGGTGGGGCAGATACGCAGTATTTT.

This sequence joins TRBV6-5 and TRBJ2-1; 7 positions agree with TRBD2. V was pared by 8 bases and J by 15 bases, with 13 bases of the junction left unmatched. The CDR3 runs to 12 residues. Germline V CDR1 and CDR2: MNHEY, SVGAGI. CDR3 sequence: CASQSGTSFSFF. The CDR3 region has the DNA TGTGCCAGCCAGAGCGGGACCTCATTTTCGTTCTTC.

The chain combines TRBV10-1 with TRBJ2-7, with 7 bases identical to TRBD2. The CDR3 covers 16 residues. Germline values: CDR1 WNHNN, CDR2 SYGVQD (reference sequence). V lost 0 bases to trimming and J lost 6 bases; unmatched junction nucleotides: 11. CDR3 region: CASSESSSAGDREQYF. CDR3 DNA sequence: TGCGCCAGCAGTGAGTCGAGTTCGGCGGGGGACCGCGAGCAGTACTTC.

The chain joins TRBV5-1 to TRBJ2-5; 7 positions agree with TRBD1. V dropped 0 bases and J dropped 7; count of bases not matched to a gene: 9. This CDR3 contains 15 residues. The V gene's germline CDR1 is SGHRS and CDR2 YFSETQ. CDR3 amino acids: CASSLGTGPEGTQYF. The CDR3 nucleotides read TGCGCCAGCAGCTTGGGGACAGGCCCAGAGGGGACCCAGTACTTC. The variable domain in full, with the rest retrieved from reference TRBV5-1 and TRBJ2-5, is KAGVTQTPRYLIKTRGQQVTLSCSPISGHRSVSWYQQTPGQGLQFLFEYFSETQRNKGNFPGRFSGRQFSNSRSEMNVSTLELGDSALYLCASSLGTGPEGTQYFGPGTRLLVL.

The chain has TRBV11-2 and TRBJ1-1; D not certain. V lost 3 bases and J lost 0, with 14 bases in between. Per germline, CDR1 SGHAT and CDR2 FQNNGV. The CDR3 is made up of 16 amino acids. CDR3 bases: TGTGCCAGCAGCTTCTCGCGACACCCCATGAACACTGAAGCTTTCTTT. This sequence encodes CASSFSRHPMNTEAFF.

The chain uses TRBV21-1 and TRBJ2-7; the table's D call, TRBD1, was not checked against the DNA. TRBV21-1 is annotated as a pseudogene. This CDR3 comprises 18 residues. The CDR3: CASSKDETGSSPHYEQYF. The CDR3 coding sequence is TGTGCCAGCAGCAAAGACGAGACAGGCTCAAGTCCCCACTACGAGCAGTACTTC.

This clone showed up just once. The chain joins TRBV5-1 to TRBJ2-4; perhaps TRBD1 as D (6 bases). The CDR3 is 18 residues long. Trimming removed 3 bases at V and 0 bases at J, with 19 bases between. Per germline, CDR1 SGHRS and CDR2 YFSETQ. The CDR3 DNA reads TGCGCCAGCAGCTCCGGGACACCTAATCCTCTAGCCAAAAACATTCAGTACTTC. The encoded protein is CASSSGTPNPLAKNIQYF. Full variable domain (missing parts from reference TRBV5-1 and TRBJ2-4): KAGVTQTPRYLIKTRGQQVTLSCSPISGHRSVSWYQQTPGQGLQFLFEYFSETQRNKGNFPGRFSGRQFSNSRSEMNVSTLELGDSALYLCASSSGTPNPLAKNIQYFGAGTRLSVL.

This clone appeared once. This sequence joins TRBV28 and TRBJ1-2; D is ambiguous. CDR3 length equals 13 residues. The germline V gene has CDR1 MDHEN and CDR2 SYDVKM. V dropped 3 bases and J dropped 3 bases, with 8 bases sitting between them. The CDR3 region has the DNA TGTGCCAGCAGTTTGGTAGTGGACTATGGCTACACCTTC. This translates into CASSLVVDYGYTF.

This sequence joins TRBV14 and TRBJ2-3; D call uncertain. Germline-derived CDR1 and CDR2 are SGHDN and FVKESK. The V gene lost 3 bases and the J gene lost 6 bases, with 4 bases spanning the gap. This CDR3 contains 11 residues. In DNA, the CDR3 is TGTGCCAGCAGCCAGGAGGATACGCAGTATTTT. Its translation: CASSQEDTQYF.

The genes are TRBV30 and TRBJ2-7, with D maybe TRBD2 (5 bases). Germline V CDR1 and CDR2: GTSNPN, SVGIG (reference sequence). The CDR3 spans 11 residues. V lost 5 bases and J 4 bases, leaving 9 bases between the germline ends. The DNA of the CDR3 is TGTGCCTGGGGACTTTATTACGAGCAGTACTTC. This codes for CAWGLYYEQYF.

The CDR3 loop is CASSLIGQTQETQYF. CDR3 sequence (DNA): TGCGCCAGCAGCTTGATTGGGCAAACGCAAGAGACCCAGTACTTC. The V call is TRBV5-1, the J call TRBJ2-5; D uncertain. The CDR3 is 15 amino acids. Germline assignment: CDR1 SGHRS and CDR2 YFSETQ. Trimming stripped 1 base from V and 2 bases from J, with 12 bases between. The complete variable domain, with remaining parts taken from reference TRBV5-1 and TRBJ2-5, reads KAGVTQTPRYLIKTRGQQVTLSCSPISGHRSVSWYQQTPGQGLQFLFEYFSETQRNKGNFPGRFSGRQFSNSRSEMNVSTLELGDSALYLCASSLIGQTQETQYFGPGTRLLVL.

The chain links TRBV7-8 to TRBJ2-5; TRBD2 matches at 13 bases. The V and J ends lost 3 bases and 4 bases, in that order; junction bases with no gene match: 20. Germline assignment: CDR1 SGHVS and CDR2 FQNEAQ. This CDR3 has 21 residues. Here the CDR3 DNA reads TGTGCCAGCAGCTTGGCCCCGGGACTAGCGGGGCCCACCAGGGGTCCAGAGACCCAGTACTTC. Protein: CASSLAPGLAGPTRGPETQYF.

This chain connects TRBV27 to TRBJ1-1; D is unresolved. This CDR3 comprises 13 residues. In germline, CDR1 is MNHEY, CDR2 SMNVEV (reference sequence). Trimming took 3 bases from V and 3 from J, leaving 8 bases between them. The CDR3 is CASSLGGDTEAFF. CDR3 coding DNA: TGTGCCAGCAGTTTGGGAGGAGACACTGAAGCTTTCTTT.